The present TCR beta chain was sequenced within a study of shared clonotypes between healthy human individuals. The method was immunoSEQ multiplex PCR; TCRdb's version includes in-frame clones alone and lacks a portion of them. The repertoire includes approximately 2.1 million clones, more than 85% of them detected once, and under 0.45% sits in the top ten. CDR3 length: 14 residues. Germline values: CDR1 SGHRS, CDR2 YFSETQ. With 4 bases removed from V and 2 bases from J, the gap between germline ends came to 9 bases. This receptor was obtained from a man younger than 35 in good health. Some clones in this sample may be carry-over from other donors' samples. The J gene is TRBJ2-2, the V gene TRBV5-1; TRBD1 might be the D (6 bases). Source material: naive CD4+ T cells from PBMCs. The sample's subset: CD45RA+ positively selected. The CDR3 reads CASSVDSNTGELFF. DNA for the CDR3: TGCGCCAGCAGCGTGGACAGCAACACCGGGGAGCTGTTTTTT.